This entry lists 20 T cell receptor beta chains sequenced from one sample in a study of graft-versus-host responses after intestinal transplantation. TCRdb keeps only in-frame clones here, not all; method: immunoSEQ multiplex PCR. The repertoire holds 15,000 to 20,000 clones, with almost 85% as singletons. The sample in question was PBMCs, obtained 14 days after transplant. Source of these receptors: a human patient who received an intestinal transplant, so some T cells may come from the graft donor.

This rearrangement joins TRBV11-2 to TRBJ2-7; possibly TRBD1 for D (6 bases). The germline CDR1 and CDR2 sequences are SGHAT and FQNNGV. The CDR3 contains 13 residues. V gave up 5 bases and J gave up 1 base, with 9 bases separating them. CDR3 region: CASSRDISYEQYF. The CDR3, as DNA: TGTGCCAGCAGCCGGGACATATCCTACGAGCAGTACTTC.

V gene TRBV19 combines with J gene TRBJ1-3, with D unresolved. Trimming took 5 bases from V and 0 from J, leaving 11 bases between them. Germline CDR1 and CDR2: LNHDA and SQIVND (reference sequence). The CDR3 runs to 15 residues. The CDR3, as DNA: TGTGCCAGTAGTTCTCCCGGGATCTCTGGAAACACCATATATTTT. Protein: CASSSPGISGNTIYF.

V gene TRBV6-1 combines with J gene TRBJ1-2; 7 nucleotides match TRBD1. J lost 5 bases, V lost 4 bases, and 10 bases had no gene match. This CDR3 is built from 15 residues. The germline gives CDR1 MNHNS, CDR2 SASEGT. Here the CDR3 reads CASSVGGLRGYGYTF. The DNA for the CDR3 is TGTGCCAGCAGTGTAGGGGGCCTCCGAGGGTATGGCTACACCTTC.

In nucleotides, the CDR3 is TGTGCCAGCAGCTTAGCGCCCCCGGACATGAACACTGAAGCTTTCTTT. This codes for CASSLAPPDMNTEAFF. This chain joins TRBV11-1 and TRBJ1-1; D possibly corresponds to TRBD1 (5 bases). This CDR3 has 16 amino acids. In germline, CDR1 is SGHAT, CDR2 FQDESV (reference sequence). V was shortened by 0 bases and J by 0 bases, with 11 bases between the two germline ends. The variable domain in full, completed from reference TRBV11-1 and TRBJ1-1, reads EAEVAQSPRYKITEKSQAVAFWCDPISGHATLYWYRQILGQGPELLVQFQDESVVDDSQLPKDRFSAERLKGVDSTLKIQPAELGDSAMYLCASSLAPPDMNTEAFFGQGTRLTVV.

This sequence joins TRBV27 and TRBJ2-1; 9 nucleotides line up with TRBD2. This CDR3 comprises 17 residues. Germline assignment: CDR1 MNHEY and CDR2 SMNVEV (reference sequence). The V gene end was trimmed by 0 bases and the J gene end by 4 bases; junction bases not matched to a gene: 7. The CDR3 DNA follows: TGTGCCAGCAGTTTATCGGGAGCGGGGGGCCTGTACAATGAGCAGTTCTTC. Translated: CASSLSGAGGLYNEQFF.

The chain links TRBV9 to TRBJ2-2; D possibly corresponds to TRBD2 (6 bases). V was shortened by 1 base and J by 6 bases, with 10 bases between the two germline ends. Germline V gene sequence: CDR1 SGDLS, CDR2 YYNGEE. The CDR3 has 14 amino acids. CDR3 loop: CASSVSSGPGELFF. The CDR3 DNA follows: TGTGCCAGCAGCGTATCGAGCGGGCCCGGGGAGCTGTTTTTT.

CDR3 sequence: CASSLIGGYQDTQYF. In nucleotides, the CDR3 is TGTGCCAGCAGCTTGATCGGGGGGTATCAAGATACGCAGTATTTT. V is TRBV5-6 and J is TRBJ2-3; 7 nucleotides match TRBD2. Per the germline V gene, CDR1 is SGHDT and CDR2 is YYEEEE. The CDR3 covers 15 residues. The V gene end was trimmed by 1 base and the J gene end by 5 bases; junction bases not matched to a gene: 7.

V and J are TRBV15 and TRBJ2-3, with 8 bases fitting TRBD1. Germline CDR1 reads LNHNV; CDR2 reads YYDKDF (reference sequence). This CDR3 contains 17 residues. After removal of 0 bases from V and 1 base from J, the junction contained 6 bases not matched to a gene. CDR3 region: CATSRELTGAGTDTQYF. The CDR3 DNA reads TGTGCCACCAGCAGAGAATTGACAGGGGCCGGCACAGATACGCAGTATTTT. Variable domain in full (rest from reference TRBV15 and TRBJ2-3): DAMVIQNPRYQVTQFGKPVTLSCSQTLNHNVMYWYQQKSSQAPKLLFHYYDKDFNNEADTPDNFQSRRPNTSFCFLDIRSPGLGDTAMYLCATSRELTGAGTDTQYFGPGTRLTVL.

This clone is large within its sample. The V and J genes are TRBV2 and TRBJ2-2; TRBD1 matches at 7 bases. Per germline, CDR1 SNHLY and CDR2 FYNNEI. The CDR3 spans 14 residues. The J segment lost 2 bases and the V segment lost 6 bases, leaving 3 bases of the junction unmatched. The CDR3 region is CASSGTVNTGELFF. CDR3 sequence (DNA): TGTGCCAGCAGCGGGACAGTCAACACCGGGGAGCTGTTTTTT.

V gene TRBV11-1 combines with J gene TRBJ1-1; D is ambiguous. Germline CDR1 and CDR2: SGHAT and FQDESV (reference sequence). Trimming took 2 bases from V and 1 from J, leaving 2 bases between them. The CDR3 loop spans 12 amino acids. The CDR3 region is CASSLQNTEAFF. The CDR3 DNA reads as TGTGCCAGCAGCTTACAGAACACTGAAGCTTTCTTT. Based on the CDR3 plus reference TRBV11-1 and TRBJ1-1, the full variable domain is EAEVAQSPRYKITEKSQAVAFWCDPISGHATLYWYRQILGQGPELLVQFQDESVVDDSQLPKDRFSAERLKGVDSTLKIQPAELGDSAMYLCASSLQNTEAFFGQGTRLTVV.

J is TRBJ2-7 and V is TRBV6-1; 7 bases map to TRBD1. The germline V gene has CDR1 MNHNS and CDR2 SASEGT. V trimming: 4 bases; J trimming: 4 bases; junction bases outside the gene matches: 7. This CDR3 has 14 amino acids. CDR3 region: CASSGSGTAYEQYF. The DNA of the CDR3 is TGTGCCAGCAGTGGATCCGGGACAGCGTACGAGCAGTACTTC.

CDR3 sequence: CASSGSGTGNTIYF. The CDR3 coding sequence is TGTGCCAGCAGTGGTTCAGGGACAGGAAACACCATATATTTT. The rearrangement links TRBV9 to TRBJ1-3; maybe TRBD1 (6 bases). Trimming removed 5 bases at V and 4 bases at J, with 13 bases between. The germline gives CDR1 SGDLS, CDR2 YYNGEE. This CDR3 spans 14 amino acids.

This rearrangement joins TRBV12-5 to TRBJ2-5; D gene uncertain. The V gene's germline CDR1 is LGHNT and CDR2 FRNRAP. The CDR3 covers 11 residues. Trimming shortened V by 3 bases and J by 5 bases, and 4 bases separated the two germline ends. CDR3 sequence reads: CASGLGETQYF. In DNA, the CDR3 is TGTGCTAGTGGTTTAGGGGAGACCCAGTACTTC.

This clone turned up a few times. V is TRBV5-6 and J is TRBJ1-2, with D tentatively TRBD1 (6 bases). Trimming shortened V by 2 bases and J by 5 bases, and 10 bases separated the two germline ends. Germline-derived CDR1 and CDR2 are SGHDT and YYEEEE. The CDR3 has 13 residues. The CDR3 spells CASSLGGAYGYTF. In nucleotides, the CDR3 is TGTGCCAGCAGCTTAGGGGGGGCTTATGGCTACACCTTC.

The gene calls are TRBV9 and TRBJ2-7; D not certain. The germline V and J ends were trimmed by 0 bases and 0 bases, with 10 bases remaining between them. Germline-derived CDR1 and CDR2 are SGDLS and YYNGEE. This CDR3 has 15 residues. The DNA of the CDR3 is TGTGCCAGCAGCGTAGGAACTGGGGACTCCTACGAGCAGTACTTC. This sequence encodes CASSVGTGDSYEQYF.

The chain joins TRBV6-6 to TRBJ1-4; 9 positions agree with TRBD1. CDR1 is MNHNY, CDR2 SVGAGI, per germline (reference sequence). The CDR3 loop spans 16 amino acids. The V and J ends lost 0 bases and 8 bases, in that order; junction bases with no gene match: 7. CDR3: CASSYSTGTGTEKLFF. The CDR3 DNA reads TGTGCCAGCAGTTACTCTACCGGGACAGGGACAGAAAAACTGTTTTTT.

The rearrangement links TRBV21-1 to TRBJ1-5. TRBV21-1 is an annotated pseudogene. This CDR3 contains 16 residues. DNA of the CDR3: TGTGCCAGCAGATCTTGGCTACATTGGCATCATCAGCCCCAGCATTTT. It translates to CASRSWLHWHHQPQHF.

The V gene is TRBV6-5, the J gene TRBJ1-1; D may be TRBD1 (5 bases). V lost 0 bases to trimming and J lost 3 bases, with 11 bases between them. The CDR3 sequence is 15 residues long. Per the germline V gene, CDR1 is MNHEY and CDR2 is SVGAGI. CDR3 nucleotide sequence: TGTGCCAGCAGTTACTCCCTAAGGGGAGACACTGAAGCTTTCTTT. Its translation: CASSYSLRGDTEAFF.

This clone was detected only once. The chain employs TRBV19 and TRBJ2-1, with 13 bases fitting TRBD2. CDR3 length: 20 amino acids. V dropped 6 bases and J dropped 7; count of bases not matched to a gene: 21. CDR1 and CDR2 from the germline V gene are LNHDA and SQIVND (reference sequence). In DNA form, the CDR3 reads TGTGCCAGTAGCTCACCCCGCCCCCCTACTAGCGGGAGGGGTTCGAATGAGCAGTTCTTC. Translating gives CASSSPRPPTSGRGSNEQFF. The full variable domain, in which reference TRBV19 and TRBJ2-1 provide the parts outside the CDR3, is DGGITQSPKYLFRKEGQNVTLSCEQNLNHDAMYWYRQDPGQGLRLIYYSQIVNDFQKGDIAEGYSVSREKKESFPLTVTSAQKNPTAFYLCASSSPRPPTSGRGSNEQFFGPGTRLTVL.

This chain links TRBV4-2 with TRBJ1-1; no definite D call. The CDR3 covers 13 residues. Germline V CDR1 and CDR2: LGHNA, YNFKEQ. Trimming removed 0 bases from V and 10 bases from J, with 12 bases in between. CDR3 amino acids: CASSQDETRRAFF. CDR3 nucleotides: TGTGCCAGCAGCCAAGATGAGACAAGAAGAGCTTTCTTT.